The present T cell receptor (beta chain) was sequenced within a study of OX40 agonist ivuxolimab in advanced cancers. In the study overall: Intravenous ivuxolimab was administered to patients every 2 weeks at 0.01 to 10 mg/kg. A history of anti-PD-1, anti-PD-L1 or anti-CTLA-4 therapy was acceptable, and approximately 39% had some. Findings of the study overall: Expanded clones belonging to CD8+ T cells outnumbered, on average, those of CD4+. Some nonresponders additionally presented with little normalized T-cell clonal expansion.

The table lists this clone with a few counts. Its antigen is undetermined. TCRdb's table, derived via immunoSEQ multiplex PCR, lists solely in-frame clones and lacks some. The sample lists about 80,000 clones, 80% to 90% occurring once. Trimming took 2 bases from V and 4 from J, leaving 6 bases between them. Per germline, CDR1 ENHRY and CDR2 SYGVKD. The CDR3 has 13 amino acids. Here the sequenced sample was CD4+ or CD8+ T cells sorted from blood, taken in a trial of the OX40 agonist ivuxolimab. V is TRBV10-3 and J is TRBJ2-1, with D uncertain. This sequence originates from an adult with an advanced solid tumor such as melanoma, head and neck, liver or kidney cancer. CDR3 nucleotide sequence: TGTGCCATCAGTGAGGTAGGGTACAATGAGCAGTTCTTC. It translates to CAISEVGYNEQFF.